These 26 T cell receptor beta chains came from one sample sequenced in a study of T cell responses to AZD1222 COVID-19 vaccine. The assay was immunoSEQ multiplex PCR, and TCRdb's table has in-frame clones only and misses some. This table has 110,000 to 150,000 clones, roughly nine tenths appearing once. The source material was peripheral blood, sampled on day 0 of AZD1222 vaccination. Receptors were obtained from an adult in good health.

J is TRBJ2-1 and V is TRBV29-1; weak D call: TRBD2 (5 bases). Germline CDR1 is SQVTM and CDR2 is ANQGSEA. The V end lost 6 bases, the J end lost 12 bases, and 24 bases lay between the germline ends. This CDR3 has 14 amino acids. The CDR3 spells CSVELRDKNLGQFF. CDR3 DNA sequence: TGCAGCGTCGAACTCCGGGATAAAAATCTAGGGCAGTTCTTC.

The chain employs TRBV6-5 and TRBJ1-1; D is uncertain. With 2 bases removed from V and 4 bases from J, the gap between germline ends came to 8 bases. The CDR3 has 13 amino acids. Germline V lookup: CDR1 MNHEY, CDR2 SVGAGI. CDR3 bases: TGTGCCAGCAGTTACGATCCAGGCACTGAAGCTTTCTTT. Translated: CASSYDPGTEAFF.

The rearrangement uses TRBV6-1 and TRBJ1-2; 9 bases are a match to TRBD1. The germline V gene has CDR1 MNHNS and CDR2 SASEGT. The CDR3 sequence is 17 residues long. Losses at the gene ends were 4 bases for V and 3 bases for J; bases not matched to a gene: 12. Here the CDR3 reads CASSGRGLGQGDYGYTF. The CDR3 DNA reads TGTGCCAGCAGTGGACGAGGGTTGGGACAGGGTGACTATGGCTACACCTTC.

The V call is TRBV7-9, the J call TRBJ2-1; 12 bases agree with TRBD2. J was trimmed by 8 bases and V by 4 bases; bases with no gene match: 3. CDR3 length: 14 amino acids. Germline CDR1 and CDR2: SEHNR and FQNEAQ (reference sequence). The CDR3 DNA reads TGTGCCAGCAGCTCTAGCGGGGGGGCCGATGAGCAGTTCTTC. It is translated as CASSSSGGADEQFF. Full variable domain (remainder filled in from reference TRBV7-9 and TRBJ2-1): DTGVSQNPRHKITKRGQNVTFRCDPISEHNRLYWYRQTLGQGPEFLTYFQNEAQLEKSRLLSDRFSAERPKGSFSTLEIQRTEQGDSAMYLCASSSSGGADEQFFGPGTRLTVL.

The rearrangement links TRBV9 to TRBJ1-4, with D perhaps matching TRBD1 (5 bases). The CDR3 runs 18 residues. The germline V and J ends were trimmed by 3 bases and 3 bases, with 21 bases remaining between them. Germline-derived CDR1 and CDR2 are SGDLS and YYNGEE. The CDR3 sequence: CASSAPASVGGANEKLFF. In DNA form, the CDR3 reads TGTGCCAGCAGCGCCCCGGCTTCCGTGGGGGGGGCTAATGAAAAACTGTTTTTT. The full variable domain, completed using reference TRBV9 and TRBJ1-4, is DSGVTQTPKHLITATGQRVTLRCSPRSGDLSVYWYQQSLDQGLQFLIQYYNGEERAKGNILERFSAQQFPDLHSELNLSSLELGDSALYFCASSAPASVGGANEKLFFGSGTQLSVL.

This clone came up once. The chain employs TRBV28 and TRBJ2-7; possible D gene TRBD2, 5 bases. Trimming took off 6 bases at V and 0 bases at J, with 21 bases between the two ends. The CDR3 runs 17 residues. CDR1 MDHEN and CDR2 SYDVKM come from the germline V gene. For the CDR3, the DNA is TGTGCCAGCAGCCCAAGCTCCGCGGGCTTAAGCTCCTACGAGCAGTACTTC. Its protein product is CASSPSSAGLSSYEQYF.

The genes are TRBV10-1 and TRBJ2-7; the D gene is possibly TRBD1 (6 bases). This CDR3 spans 11 amino acids. Germline lookup yields CDR1 WNHNN and CDR2 SYGVQD (reference sequence). Trimming removed 11 bases from V and 2 bases from J, with 10 bases in between. The CDR3 DNA is TGCGCCGGAGAGGGGGCCTACGAGCAGTACTTC. Its translation: CAGEGAYEQYF.

The V and J genes are TRBV24-1 and TRBJ2-3; D possibly corresponds to TRBD2 (6 bases). This CDR3 region has 14 residues. Trimming shortened V by 5 bases and J by 0 bases, and 8 bases separated the two germline ends. The germline CDR1 and CDR2 sequences are KGHDR and SFDVKD. The chain's CDR3 is CATSGAGSTDTQYF. As DNA, the CDR3 is TGTGCCACCAGTGGGGCGGGGAGCACAGATACGCAGTATTTT.

This chain uses TRBV5-4 with TRBJ2-7; D gene uncertain. The germline CDR1 and CDR2 sequences are SGHNT and YYREEE (reference sequence). Trimming stripped 2 bases from V and 4 bases from J, with 10 bases between. The CDR3 extends over 13 amino acids. DNA for the CDR3: TGTGCCAGCAGCTTAATTTCTGGATACGAGCAGTACTTC. This encodes CASSLISGYEQYF. Full variable domain (remainder filled in from reference TRBV5-4 and TRBJ2-7): ETGVTQSPTHLIKTRGQQVTLRCSSQSGHNTVSWYQQALGQGPQFIFQYYREEENGRGNFPPRFSGLQFPNYSSELNVNALELDDSALYLCASSLISGYEQYFGPGTRLTVT.

This chain uses TRBV19 with TRBJ1-1, with D possibly TRBD1 on 6 matching bases. The CDR3 is 16 amino acids. The germline gives CDR1 LNHDA, CDR2 SQIVND (reference sequence). V lost 6 bases, J lost 12 bases, and 29 bases lay in between. The CDR3 protein is CASRDSTAGRIQRPFF. The CDR3 nucleotides are TGTGCCAGTAGGGACAGCACCGCTGGGAGGATTCAAAGACCTTTCTTT.

The chain employs TRBV6-5 and TRBJ1-6, with D unresolved. Per germline, CDR1 MNHEY and CDR2 SVGAGI. The CDR3 contains 15 residues. V was clipped by 0 bases and J by 6 bases, with 9 bases between them. The CDR3 DNA reads as TGTGCCAGCAGTTACTCCCCAGAAGCTAATTCACCCCTCCACTTT. The encoded protein is CASSYSPEANSPLHF.

The V call is TRBV6-1, the J call TRBJ1-2; no firm D call. CDR3 length equals 16 residues. The V gene's germline CDR1 is MNHNS and CDR2 SASEGT. V lost 2 bases and J 4 bases, leaving 17 bases between the germline ends. CDR3 sequence reads: CASSESLVPRTYGYTF. As DNA, the CDR3 is TGTGCCAGCAGTGAATCCTTGGTACCGCGAACCTATGGCTACACCTTC.

The genes are TRBV3-1 (or the pseudogene TRBV3-2) and TRBJ1-1; possible D gene TRBD1, 6 bases. Trimming took off 0 bases at V and 1 base at J, with 12 bases between the two ends. The germline V gene has CDR1 LGHDT and CDR2 YNNKEL (reference sequence). The CDR3 loop spans 16 amino acids. CDR3 sequence reads: CASSQDGGRGNTEAFF. The CDR3 DNA reads TGTGCCAGCAGCCAAGACGGTGGCAGGGGGAACACTGAAGCTTTCTTT.

V and J are TRBV2 and TRBJ1-5, with D tentatively TRBD1 (6 bases). The CDR3 totals 15 residues. Per the germline V gene, CDR1 is SNHLY and CDR2 is FYNNEI. With 5 bases removed from V and 5 bases from J, the gap between germline ends came to 16 bases. The CDR3 spells CASSIQGGRDQPQHF. DNA of the CDR3: TGTGCCAGCAGTATACAGGGTGGTAGGGATCAGCCCCAGCATTTT.

V usage is TRBV7-9 and J usage is TRBJ2-7, with 7 bases identical to TRBD2. The CDR3 is 15 residues long. Germline V gives CDR1 SEHNR, CDR2 FQNEAQ (reference sequence). The ends lost 5 bases at V and 4 bases at J; junction bases unmatched: 11. The DNA of the CDR3 is TGTGCCAGCAGCCCACAAGGCGGGAGTGCTTACGAGCAGTACTTC. This sequence encodes CASSPQGGSAYEQYF. Looking up the rest from reference TRBV7-9 and TRBJ2-7 gives the full variable domain: DTGVSQNPRHKITKRGQNVTFRCDPISEHNRLYWYRQTLGQGPEFLTYFQNEAQLEKSRLLSDRFSAERPKGSFSTLEIQRTEQGDSAMYLCASSPQGGSAYEQYFGPGTRLTVT.

CDR3 coding DNA: TGTGCCAGCAGCGCGGGAGGTACTCAGCCCCAGCATTTT. Translation gives CASSAGGTQPQHF. The chain carries TRBV9 and TRBJ1-5; D gene unclear. V was shortened by 3 bases and J by 6 bases, with 10 bases between the two germline ends. Germline V lookup: CDR1 SGDLS, CDR2 YYNGEE. The CDR3 is made up of 13 amino acids.

This rearrangement joins TRBV16 to TRBJ1-2, with 7 nucleotides matching TRBD1. Germline assignment: CDR1 KGHSY and CDR2 FQNENV. The CDR3 extends over 16 amino acids. Trimming cost V 4 bases and J 0 bases; bases outside gene matches: 8. For the CDR3, the DNA is TGTGCCAGCAGCCGCACGGGACAGTTCACTAACTATGGCTACACCTTC. Translation: CASSRTGQFTNYGYTF.

CDR3 amino acids: CAMKGGGDRGEAFF. As DNA, the CDR3 is TGTGCCATGAAGGGCGGCGGGGACCGTGGGGAAGCTTTCTTT. This chain connects TRBV10-3 to TRBJ1-1, with D maybe TRBD1 (5 bases). CDR3 size: 14 residues. The germline V gene has CDR1 ENHRY and CDR2 SYGVKD. Trimming took off 9 bases at V and 8 bases at J, with 22 bases between the two ends.

V gene TRBV19 combines with J gene TRBJ2-1; maybe TRBD2 (6 bases). The germline V gene encodes CDR1 LNHDA and CDR2 SQIVND (reference sequence). CDR3 size: 15 residues. V lost 6 bases and J 9 bases, leaving 21 bases between the germline ends. The CDR3 protein is CASRATPPGRSEQFF. CDR3 DNA: TGTGCCAGTAGGGCGACTCCCCCAGGGAGGAGTGAGCAGTTCTTC.

This clone was detected a few times. The chain links TRBV27 to TRBJ2-7; D call uncertain. CDR3 length equals 14 residues. The V gene lost 0 bases and the J gene lost 1 base, with 7 bases spanning the gap. The V gene's germline CDR1 is MNHEY and CDR2 SMNVEV (reference sequence). CDR3 sequence (DNA): TGTGCCAGCAGTTTATCGGCCAGGTCCTACGAGCAGTACTTC. Protein product: CASSLSARSYEQYF.

The V gene is TRBV21-1, the J gene TRBJ2-5; the table's D call of TRBD2 was not tested on the DNA. TRBV21-1 has pseudogene status. The CDR3 sequence is 20 residues long. The CDR3: CASSKAGAHSGRAINETQYF. CDR3 in DNA: TGTGCCAGCAGCAAAGCAGGGGCCCATAGCGGGAGGGCCATCAACGAGACCCAGTACTTC.

This chain uses TRBV5-1 with TRBJ2-7; 10 bases map to TRBD1. This CDR3 contains 13 residues. V lost 4 bases to trimming and J lost 6 bases; unmatched junction nucleotides: 4. The germline V gene has CDR1 SGHRS and CDR2 YFSETQ. This chain's CDR3 is CASSGQGEGEQYF. CDR3 coding DNA: TGCGCCAGCAGCGGACAGGGGGAAGGCGAGCAGTACTTC.

J is TRBJ2-7 and V is TRBV2; 11 positions agree with TRBD2. The V gene's germline CDR1 is SNHLY and CDR2 FYNNEI. V was pared by 5 bases and J by 2 bases, with 5 bases of the junction left unmatched. CDR3 length: 15 amino acids. The CDR3 is CASSTGTSGTYEQYF. As DNA, the CDR3 is TGTGCCAGCAGTACCGGGACTAGCGGCACCTACGAGCAGTACTTC. Based on the CDR3 plus reference TRBV2 and TRBJ2-7, the full variable domain is EPEVTQTPSHQVTQMGQEVILRCVPISNHLYFYWYRQILGQKVEFLVSFYNNEISEKSEIFDDQFSVERPDGSNFTLKIRSTKLEDSAMYFCASSTGTSGTYEQYFGPGTRLTVT.

V and J are TRBV19 and TRBJ2-7; 10 bases agree with TRBD1. The CDR3 sequence is 15 residues long. V was pared by 6 bases and J by 2 bases, with 7 bases of the junction left unmatched. Germline V gives CDR1 LNHDA, CDR2 SQIVND (reference sequence). Written as DNA, the CDR3 is TGTGCCAGTAGACCCGGGACAGGGGAGGCCTACGAGCAGTACTTC. Amino acid sequence: CASRPGTGEAYEQYF.

This rearrangement joins TRBV5-4 to TRBJ1-6; 9 bases fit TRBD1. CDR3 length: 15 amino acids. Unmatched junction bases numbered 5, after V lost 3 bases and J lost 7 bases. The germline CDR1 and CDR2 sequences are SGHNT and YYREEE (reference sequence). CDR3 in amino acids: CASSYGQGTNSPLHF. Here the CDR3 DNA reads TGTGCCAGCAGCTACGGACAGGGGACAAATTCACCCCTCCACTTT.

The chain is built from TRBV5-6 and TRBJ2-3; 11 positions match TRBD2. The CDR3 consists of 16 residues. V dropped 4 bases and J dropped 0; count of bases not matched to a gene: 4. Germline loops: CDR1 SGHDT, CDR2 YYEEEE. The CDR3 nucleotides read TGTGCCAGCAGCCCAAGACTAGCGGGGAGCACAGATACGCAGTATTTT. It is translated as CASSPRLAGSTDTQYF.